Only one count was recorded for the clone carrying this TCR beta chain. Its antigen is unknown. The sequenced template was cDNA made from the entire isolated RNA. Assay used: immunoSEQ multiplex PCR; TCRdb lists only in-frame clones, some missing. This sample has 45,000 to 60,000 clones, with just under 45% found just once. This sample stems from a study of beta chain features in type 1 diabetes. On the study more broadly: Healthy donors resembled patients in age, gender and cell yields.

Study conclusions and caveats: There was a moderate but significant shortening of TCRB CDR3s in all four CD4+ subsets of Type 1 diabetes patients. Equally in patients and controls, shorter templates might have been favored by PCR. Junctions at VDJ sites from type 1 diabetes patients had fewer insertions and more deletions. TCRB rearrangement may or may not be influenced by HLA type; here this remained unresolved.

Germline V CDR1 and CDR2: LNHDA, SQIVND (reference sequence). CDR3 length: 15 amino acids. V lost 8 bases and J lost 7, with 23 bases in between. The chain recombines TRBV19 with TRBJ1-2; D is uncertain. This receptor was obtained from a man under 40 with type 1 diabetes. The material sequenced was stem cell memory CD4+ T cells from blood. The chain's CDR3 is CASGETGQAVGGYTF. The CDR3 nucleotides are TGTGCCAGTGGGGAGACCGGGCAGGCGGTCGGTGGCTACACCTTC.